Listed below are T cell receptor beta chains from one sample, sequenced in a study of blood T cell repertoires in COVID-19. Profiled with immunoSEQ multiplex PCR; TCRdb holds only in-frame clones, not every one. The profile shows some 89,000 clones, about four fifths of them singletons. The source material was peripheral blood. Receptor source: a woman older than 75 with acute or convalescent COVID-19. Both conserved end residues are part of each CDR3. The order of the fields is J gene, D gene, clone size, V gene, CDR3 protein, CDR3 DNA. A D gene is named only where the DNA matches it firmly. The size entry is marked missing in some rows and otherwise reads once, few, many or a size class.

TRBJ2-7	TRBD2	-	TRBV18	CASSPGGVGREQYF	TGTGCCAGCTCACCTGGGGGGGTCGGGCGCGAGCAGTACTTC
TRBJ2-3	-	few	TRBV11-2	CASGADYPDTQYF	TGTGCCAGCGGGGCGGATTACCCAGATACGCAGTATTTT
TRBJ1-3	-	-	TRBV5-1	CASSLVAGSRNTIYF	TGCGCCAGCAGCTTGGTGGCAGGGTCACGGAACACCATATATTTT
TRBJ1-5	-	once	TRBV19	CASGRGGYQPQHF	TGTGCCTCGGGCCGCGGGGGTTATCAGCCCCAGCATTTT
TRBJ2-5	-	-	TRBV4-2	CASSQERETQYF	TGTGCCAGCAGCCAAGAGCGGGAGACCCAGTACTTC
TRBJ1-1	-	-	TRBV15	CATSNGQGIWSTEAFF	TGTGCCACCAGCAACGGGCAGGGCATCTGGAGCACTGAAGCTTTCTTT
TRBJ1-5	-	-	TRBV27	CASKRGSQMTNQPQHF	TGTGCCAGCAAGCGGGGCAGCCAAATGACGAATCAGCCCCAGCATTTT
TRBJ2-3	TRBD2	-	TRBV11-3	CASSRRGATSGSTDTQYF	TGTGCCAGCTCCCGACGAGGCGCGACTAGCGGGAGCACAGATACGCAGTATTTT
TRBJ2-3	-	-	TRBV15	CATSSKAGLADTQYF	TGTGCCACCAGCAGTAAGGCAGGATTGGCAGATACGCAGTATTTT
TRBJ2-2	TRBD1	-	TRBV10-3	CAIGEGQGIPPNTGELFF	TGTGCCATCGGGGAGGGACAGGGAATCCCCCCGAACACCGGGGAGCTGTTTTTT
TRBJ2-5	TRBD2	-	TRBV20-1	CSASPTSGASQETQYF	TGCAGTGCTAGTCCCACTAGCGGCGCCTCCCAAGAGACCCAGTACTTC